These 30 T cell receptor beta chains originate from one sample sequenced in a study of graft-versus-host responses after intestinal transplantation (TCRdb year 2021). The time point label for this specimen denotes: cells obtained before transplantation from donor or recipient. These receptors' targets are unknown. The receptor library was made with the immunoSEQ multiplex PCR assay. The clones in this table, taken by TCRdb from immuneACCESS, are in-frame only. Not every clone is retained; where verified, under half of the shortfall comes from an unresolved V gene, and the cause of the rest is unknown. The table for this sample lists around 67,000 clones; roughly 89% of them were counted only once. The ten largest clones take up less than 5% of the sample. Material: unstimulated CD8+ T cells sorted from spleen or lymph node cells, obtained before transplant. The receptors were gathered from a human donor who was the organ donor for an intestinal transplant.

V is TRBV7-9 and J is TRBJ1-2; 7 bases align to TRBD1. After removal of 6 bases from V and 6 bases from J, the junction contained 7 bases not matched to a gene. CDR3 length: 13 amino acids. Germline-derived CDR1 and CDR2 are SEHNR and FQNEAQ (reference sequence). CDR3 sequence (DNA): TGTGCCAGCAGACGAGGTACAGGGGATGGCTACACCTTC. Translated: CASRRGTGDGYTF.

The rearrangement uses TRBV7-2 and TRBJ2-7; 8 nucleotides match TRBD1. In germline, CDR1 is SGHTA, CDR2 FQGNSA. The junction had 5 bases not matched to a gene; V was cut back by 5 bases and J by 5 bases. The CDR3 consists of 13 residues. CDR3 residues: CASSLDRAHEQYV. In DNA form, the CDR3 reads TGTGCCAGCAGCCTGGACAGGGCCCACGAGCAGTACGTC.

The chain has TRBV29-1 and TRBJ2-2; D may be TRBD1 (5 bases). Germline CDR1 and CDR2: SQVTM and ANQGSEA. Deletions cut 4 bases from V and 2 bases from J, with 8 bases between. The CDR3 contains 13 residues. CDR3 sequence (DNA): TGCAGCGTTGGCAGGGAAAACACCGGGGAGCTGTTTTTT. Residues: CSVGRENTGELFF.

V gene TRBV6-1 combines with J gene TRBJ1-5; D is possibly TRBD1 (5 bases). Germline lookup yields CDR1 MNHNS and CDR2 SASEGT. V lost 5 bases and J lost 1, with 9 bases in between. The CDR3 covers 14 residues. The CDR3 spells CASSWGVSNQPQHF. In DNA, the CDR3 is TGTGCCAGCAGTTGGGGGGTCAGCAATCAGCCCCAGCATTTT.

V usage is TRBV5-6 and J usage is TRBJ2-3; 8 bases match TRBD1. Germline V CDR1 and CDR2: SGHDT, YYEEEE. The V segment lost 2 bases and the J segment 3 bases; nucleotides outside the gene matches: 8. The CDR3 loop spans 16 amino acids. This CDR3 reads CASSLKDRVKTDTQYF. As DNA, the CDR3 is TGTGCCAGCAGCTTAAAGGACAGGGTTAAAACAGATACGCAGTATTTT.

The chain couples TRBV5-5 to TRBJ1-2; 7 nucleotides line up with TRBD1. Trimming cost V 1 base and J 7 bases; bases outside gene matches: 16. Germline CDR1 SGHKS, CDR2 YYEKEE (reference sequence). The CDR3 is 17 residues long. Here the CDR3 reads CASSLSPGQLVSGGYTF. The CDR3 nucleotides read TGTGCCAGCAGCTTGTCCCCGGGACAGCTTGTTTCGGGTGGCTACACCTTC.

The J gene is TRBJ1-2, the V gene TRBV7-9; D remains unclear. The CDR3 runs to 15 residues. Between the trimmed V and J ends, which lost 0 bases and 6 bases, there was a span of 14 bases. Per germline, CDR1 SEHNR and CDR2 FQNEAQ (reference sequence). The CDR3 DNA reads as TGTGCCAGCAGCTTAGCGTCTTGGGCGGAGGATGGCTACACCTTC. Its protein product is CASSLASWAEDGYTF.

The CDR3, as DNA: TGTGCCAGCAGTTACGCCGGGGGGCGTTACAATGAGCAGTTCTTC. Residues: CASSYAGGRYNEQFF. The chain has TRBV6-5 and TRBJ2-1; D is possibly TRBD2 (7 bases). The CDR3 is made up of 15 amino acids. Germline CDR1 is MNHEY and CDR2 is SVGAGI. Deletions cut 2 bases from V and 4 bases from J, with 12 bases between.

As to this clone: The junction and the germline gene differ at one end; a read error may be behind it. The rearrangement links TRBV7-7 to TRBJ2-5; D gene uncertain. The CDR3 extends over 14 amino acids. The germline V gene encodes CDR1 SSHAT and CDR2 FNYEAQ (reference sequence). Here the CDR3 DNA reads TGTGCTAGCAGCCTGTCATATGGAGATGAGACCCAGTACTTC. It specifies CASSLSYGDETQYF.

This clone was detected only a few times. This chain's CDR3 is CASSYSSTDPNQPQHF. In DNA, the CDR3 is TGTGCCAGCAGTTACTCGTCCACAGACCCCAATCAGCCCCAGCATTTT. V and J are TRBV6-6 and TRBJ1-5; no clear D. V lost 0 bases, J lost 3 bases, and 12 bases lay in between. This CDR3 is 16 amino acids long. CDR1 is MNHNY and CDR2 is SVGAGI in the germline V gene (reference sequence).

This clone is a singleton in its sample. The chain recombines TRBV7-9 with TRBJ2-5; 10 bases map to TRBD1. Germline assignment: CDR1 SEHNR and CDR2 FQNEAQ (reference sequence). CDR3 length: 16 residues. V trimming: 5 bases; J trimming: 1 base; junction bases outside the gene matches: 7. The CDR3 DNA reads as TGTGCCAGCAGCCCACGACAGGGGGCAATCCAAGAGACCCAGTACTTC. Translated, it gives CASSPRQGAIQETQYF.

The V call is TRBV14, the J call TRBJ1-5, with TRBD1 matching over 10 bases. This CDR3 is built from 18 residues. CDR1 SGHDN and CDR2 FVKESK come from the germline V gene. J gave up 0 bases and V 4 bases, and 9 bases lay outside the gene matches. The CDR3 reads CASSPRDRGWDSNQPQHF. The CDR3 region has the DNA TGTGCCAGCAGCCCGCGGGACAGGGGATGGGATAGCAATCAGCCCCAGCATTTT.

The chain carries TRBV27 and TRBJ2-1; 15 bases are shared with TRBD2. Germline V CDR1 and CDR2: MNHEY, SMNVEV (reference sequence). V lost 2 bases, J lost 0 bases, and 11 bases stayed unmatched. The CDR3 is 21 residues long. The CDR3 region is CASSLPSGTSGGLSSYNEQFF. CDR3 sequence (DNA): TGTGCCAGCAGTTTACCCTCCGGGACTAGCGGGGGGTTGAGCTCCTACAATGAGCAGTTCTTC.

The chain links TRBV4-1 to TRBJ1-6; 7 bases are shared with TRBD1. There are 16 residues in the CDR3. The germline V gene encodes CDR1 MGHRA and CDR2 YSYEKL. Trimming at V came to 1 base and at J to 6 bases, leaving 6 bases not matched to a gene. CDR3 DNA sequence: TGCGCCAGCAGCCAAGGTATGGCAGGGGGTAATTCACCCCTCCACTTT. The encoded protein is CASSQGMAGGNSPLHF.

The V and J genes are TRBV4-1 and TRBJ2-3; weak D call: TRBD2 (6 bases). Germline V gene lookup returns CDR1 MGHRA and CDR2 YSYEKL. The V gene lost 1 base and the J gene lost 3 bases, with 20 bases spanning the gap. This CDR3 region has 18 residues. In DNA form, the CDR3 reads TGCGCCAGCAGCCAAGCCCCTTCTGGAGGGTTCGGGACAGATACGCAGTATTTT. This sequence encodes CASSQAPSGGFGTDTQYF.

The chain combines TRBV7-9 with TRBJ2-5; 8 nucleotides align to TRBD2. Germline V gene lookup returns CDR1 SEHNR and CDR2 FQNEAQ (reference sequence). The CDR3 contains 17 residues. V trimming: 0 bases; J trimming: 5 bases; junction bases outside the gene matches: 11. This chain's CDR3 is CASSLARSGGVRETQYF. CDR3 nucleotide sequence: TGTGCCAGCAGCTTAGCTCGGTCCGGGGGGGTCCGGGAGACCCAGTACTTC.

The chain uses TRBV30 and TRBJ1-1; D possibly corresponds to TRBD1 (5 bases). V was shortened by 4 bases and J by 7 bases, with 13 bases between the two germline ends. The CDR3 contains 12 residues. The germline gives CDR1 GTSNPN, CDR2 SVGIG (reference sequence). The DNA for the CDR3 is TGTGCCTGGAATCAGGAAAGGGGTGAAGCTTTCTTT. Its protein product is CAWNQERGEAFF.

Comment on this clone: Within the sample, other DNA sequences also encode this same CDR3. The V call is TRBV19, the J call TRBJ2-1; possibly TRBD2 for D (5 bases). Trimming removed 3 bases at V and 0 bases at J, with 9 bases between. The germline V gene encodes CDR1 LNHDA and CDR2 SQIVND (reference sequence). This CDR3 spans 15 amino acids. For the CDR3, the DNA is TGTGCCAGTAGTATTACGGGAAGCTCCTACAATGAGCAGTTCTTC. Its translation is CASSITGSSYNEQFF.

Here the CDR3 DNA reads TGTGCCAGTAGTATAGGTTACAGCCTGGATGGCTACACCTTC. Amino acid sequence: CASSIGYSLDGYTF. The J gene is TRBJ1-2, the V gene TRBV19; the D is unclear. This CDR3 contains 14 residues. Germline values: CDR1 LNHDA, CDR2 SQIVND (reference sequence). The V gene lost 1 base and the J gene lost 6 bases, with 12 bases spanning the gap. Complete variable domain (other parts from reference TRBV19 and TRBJ1-2): DGGITQSPKYLFRKEGQNVTLSCEQNLNHDAMYWYRQDPGQGLRLIYYSQIVNDFQKGDIAEGYSVSREKKESFPLTVTSAQKNPTAFYLCASSIGYSLDGYTFGSGTRLTVV.

The rearrangement joins TRBV6-4 to TRBJ2-2, with a weak D call TRBD2 (5 bases). The CDR3 has 18 amino acids. Germline lookup yields CDR1 MRHNA and CDR2 SNTAGT. V lost 3 bases and J lost 1, with 18 bases in between. DNA of the CDR3: TGTGCCAGCAGTGAATACCCTTTTATCGGGATGAACACCGGGGAGCTGTTTTTT. Amino acids: CASSEYPFIGMNTGELFF.

This clone was seen a single time. The rearrangement uses TRBV19 and TRBJ1-2; tentatively, D is TRBD1 (6 bases). Germline assignment: CDR1 LNHDA and CDR2 SQIVND (reference sequence). Trimming shortened V by 3 bases and J by 1 base, and 15 bases separated the two germline ends. This CDR3 is 16 amino acids long. The CDR3 is CASSIEGVRNNYGYTF. CDR3 coding DNA: TGTGCCAGTAGTATCGAGGGGGTGCGAAATAACTATGGCTACACCTTC. Together with reference TRBV19 and TRBJ1-2, the CDR3 gives the full variable domain: DGGITQSPKYLFRKEGQNVTLSCEQNLNHDAMYWYRQDPGQGLRLIYYSQIVNDFQKGDIAEGYSVSREKKESFPLTVTSAQKNPTAFYLCASSIEGVRNNYGYTFGSGTRLTVV.

This clone showed up just once. The gene calls are TRBV5-6 and TRBJ2-1, with 9 bases aligning to TRBD1. The CDR3 has 15 residues. V was pared by 3 bases and J by 4 bases, with 5 bases of the junction left unmatched. CDR1 SGHDT and CDR2 YYEEEE come from the germline V gene. CDR3 sequence reads: CASSYGTGSYNEQFF. The DNA for the CDR3 is TGTGCCAGCAGCTACGGGACAGGGTCATACAATGAGCAGTTCTTC.

The chain joins TRBV6-5 to TRBJ1-6; no definite D call. The CDR3 covers 14 residues. Looked up from germline, CDR1 is MNHEY and CDR2 is SVGAGI. V lost 2 bases and J 5 bases, leaving 7 bases between the germline ends. CDR3 nucleotides: TGTGCCAGCAGTTACGCAGAGGATAATTCACCCCTCCACTTT. It encodes CASSYAEDNSPLHF.

J is TRBJ2-7 and V is TRBV2; D is possibly TRBD1 (6 bases). This CDR3 spans 14 amino acids. CDR1 and CDR2 from the germline V gene are SNHLY and FYNNEI. V gave up 6 bases and J gave up 3 bases, with 15 bases separating them. CDR3 nucleotides: TGTGCCAGCAGCGCCCGACAGGTCCTCTACGAGCAGTACGTC. This codes for CASSARQVLYEQYV.

The J gene is TRBJ1-2, the V gene TRBV5-1, with TRBD1 matching over 8 bases. Trimming removed 0 bases from V and 12 bases from J; junction bases left unmatched: 10. CDR1 and CDR2 (germline): SGHRS, YFSETQ. The CDR3 runs to 14 residues. This CDR3 is CASSLEAGGAINTF. The CDR3 nucleotides read TGCGCCAGCAGCTTGGAGGCAGGGGGCGCGATCAACACCTTC.

The chain carries TRBV30 and TRBJ2-2, with D uncertain. Between the trimmed V and J ends, which lost 0 bases and 6 bases, there was a span of 8 bases. The CDR3 consists of 13 residues. The germline CDR1 and CDR2 sequences are GTSNPN and SVGIG (reference sequence). The CDR3 DNA reads TGTGCCTGGAGTGTAGTCTCGGCCGGGGAGCTGTTTTTT. Translating gives CAWSVVSAGELFF.

The rearrangement joins TRBV28 to TRBJ1-5, with D tentatively TRBD1 (6 bases). Looked up from germline, CDR1 is MDHEN and CDR2 is SYDVKM. V was pared by 7 bases and J by 4 bases, with 14 bases between. The CDR3 contains 14 residues. In DNA, the CDR3 is TGTGCCAGCAACCAAGACAGGATTAATCAGCCCCAGCATTTT. It is translated as CASNQDRINQPQHF.

J is TRBJ1-2 and V is TRBV19, with D maybe TRBD1 (6 bases). The germline gives CDR1 LNHDA, CDR2 SQIVND (reference sequence). This CDR3 spans 14 amino acids. V was shortened by 7 bases and J by 4 bases, with 16 bases between the two germline ends. The CDR3 DNA is TGTGCCAGTAACTCAGGGGAACGGGCCTATGGCTACACCTTC. Protein: CASNSGERAYGYTF. The full variable domain, its missing parts supplied by reference TRBV19 and TRBJ1-2, is DGGITQSPKYLFRKEGQNVTLSCEQNLNHDAMYWYRQDPGQGLRLIYYSQIVNDFQKGDIAEGYSVSREKKESFPLTVTSAQKNPTAFYLCASNSGERAYGYTFGSGTRLTVV.

This clone was seen only once. The chain uses TRBV5-6 and TRBJ2-1; TRBD1 matches 9 bases. The V and J ends lost 0 bases and 12 bases, in that order; junction bases with no gene match: 4. Germline-derived CDR1 and CDR2 are SGHDT and YYEEEE. The CDR3 runs to 13 residues. The CDR3 loop reads CASSLGRDRVQFF. CDR3 sequence (DNA): TGTGCCAGCAGCTTGGGTCGGGACAGGGTGCAGTTCTTC.

The gene calls are TRBV6-1 and TRBJ2-2; 9 bases align to TRBD1. CDR1 and CDR2 from the germline V gene are MNHNS and SASEGT. V was pared by 6 bases and J by 3 bases, with 5 bases of the junction left unmatched. This CDR3 is built from 15 residues. The CDR3 DNA is TGTGCCAGCAGACCCGGGACAGGGCACACCGGGGAGCTGTTTTTT. It yields the protein CASRPGTGHTGELFF.